The entry below describes one T cell receptor (beta chain). What antigen it recognizes has not been identified. A read error may explain this, as a much larger clone is one base away. Counted from cysteine to phenylalanine, this CDR3 has 16 amino acids. The sequence is cut down to CDR3 DNA, 48 bases in frame from base 1. From a lookup of the germline V gene, CDR1 and CDR2 are MGHRA and YSYEKL. Libraries were constructed by RACE. Data came from a NextSeq 500. During library preparation, unique molecular identifiers were attached to individual cDNA molecules so that TCRs could be counted quantitatively and reproducibly. From each blood RNA sample, both TCR alpha and TCR beta chains were sequenced. In the authors' own workflow: A median of about 100,000 TCRs per sample was observed, with a range of roughly 20,000 to 750,000. V, J and CDR3 annotation of the TCR reads was carried out using the Decombinator software suite. To make PS versus PT1 abundance plots, every sample was subsampled to the same number of TCRs (28,000). Expanded TCRs were defined as absent before sensitization and observed at least eight times at the 2-week time point. TCRdb handled the public reads itself, with Q25 trimming in fastp and clone calling in MiXCR, and kept productive beta chains. Each record represents a unique CDR3 protein, reported with the most common genes and DNA among its rows. The V and J calls and clone size come from TCRdb's table, not from the authors' own analysis. Counted in this sample were fewer than 55,000 distinct CDR3 sequences; approximately 9.9% of them appeared once. The top ten hold around 17% of the sample.

These data belong to a study of human T cells and chemical hapten exposure (dated by TCRdb to the early 2020s). About the full investigation: For sensitization, 2% DPC in acetone was applied to a roughly 2 cm by roughly 2 cm area of upper inner arm skin. Throughout the approximately 24-week study period, patients were also given weekly therapeutic DPC doses on the scalp. Patch tests used Finn chambers with 0.01% DPC on the upper back, scored after 6 days by International Contact Dermatitis Research Group standards. Alopecia areata with under or over 50% scalp involvement, alopecia totalis and alopecia universalis were represented in the patient cohort, which was mostly female. Libraries were pooled for sequencing, and variation in per-sample TCR yields was attributed mainly to small differences in library volumes within the pool. The study tracked peripheral blood TCR repertoire changes in vivo during primary and secondary sensitization to the hapten diphenylcyclopropenone (DPC) in alopecia patients. Patient blood was sampled pre-sensitization (week 0) and at 2, 6 and about 24 weeks after DPC sensitization. Blood for TCR sequencing was provided by twenty-nine alopecia patients at one to four time points (pre-sensitization, 2, 6 and 24 weeks). General findings and caveats noted by the study authors: Because every patient had alopecia, a presumed autoimmune disease, the patients' immune response might differ from that of healthy individuals. The number of PT1 expanded TCRs positively correlated with patch test score, significant at thresholds 8, 16 and 32 but not 4. No change with DPC sensitization was found in the number of TCRs above 1 in 1000 frequency, and no evidence of global repertoire structure alterations was found. Expanded TCRs formed significantly more large CDR3 similarity clusters than pre-sensitization or healthy control sets, consistent with antigen-driven responses. Repeated subsampling changed both the strength of the expansion versus patch-test correlation and the threshold at which that correlation became significant.

According to the study, the label for this sample's time point signals: patch test 3, about 24 weeks after DPC sensitization. Interpreted using the paper, the treatment or condition label stands for: therapeutic diphenylcyclopropenone sensitization with weekly scalp DPC. Blood at each patch-test visit was drawn before the patch test was applied. To be eligible, patients had to be aged 18 to 70, diagnosed with alopecia and judged suitable for DPC therapy, while pregnant patients were excluded. Total RNA was extracted from unfractionated whole blood collected in Tempus Blood RNA tubes. The TCR sequence derives from a woman between 35 and 50 years old with alopecia areata. Some clones in this sample may be carry-over from other donors' samples. The rearrangement combines TRBV4-1 with TRBJ2-3; there is no confident call for the D gene. This specimen was whole blood, taken in connection with sensitization to the hapten diphenylcyclopropenone (DPC). For the CDR3, the sequence is CASSQDHRLDTDTQCF. The base sequence is TGCGCCAGCAGCCAAGATCATCGGCTTGACACAGATACGCAGTGTTTT.